The 12 T cell receptor beta chains below come from one sample, sequenced in a study of T cells in Graves' hyperthyroidism and ophthalmopathy (dated by TCRdb to the late 2010s). Libraries were constructed by multiplex PCR. Sequencing instrument: Illumina HiSeq 2000. The TCR beta CDR3 regions were amplified from RNA transcripts. The TCR CDR3 was subjected to a first round of RT-PCR using the HTBI primer set and the Qiagen OneStep RT-PCR kit. In TCRdb, the public reads were trimmed at Q25 with fastp and aligned with MiXCR, with productive beta chains retained. Rows are combined by CDR3 protein, so each entry shows the most common genes and DNA. The sample profile shows about 840,000 distinct CDR3 sequences; about two fifths of them were found once. Jointly, the top ten make up approximately 10% of the sample. Sequenced material: blood. The receptors stem from a man between 18 and 29 years old with Graves' hyperthyroidism.

The CDR3 bases are TGTGCCAGCAGTGAACCCGGGGACGGTGGGCTCGGCTACACCTTC. Protein: CASSEPGDGGLGYTF. The genes are TRBV25-1 and TRBJ1-2; maybe TRBD1 (5 bases). Germline V gene data show CDR1 as MGHDK and CDR2 as SYGVNS. V was trimmed by 2 bases and J by 8 bases, leaving 18 bases between them. CDR3 length: 15 residues.

This clonotype has only a few counts. The V gene is TRBV4-1, the J gene TRBJ2-5; unclear D gene. Germline CDR1 MGHRA, CDR2 YSYEKL. The CDR3 runs to 12 residues. Between the trimmed V and J ends, which lost 6 bases and 5 bases, there was a span of 10 bases. The CDR3 loop is CASRDEGETQYF. For the CDR3, the DNA is TGCGCCAGCAGGGATGAAGGGGAGACCCAGTACTTC.

CDR3 sequence: CAISSAGTEQFF. As DNA, the CDR3 is TGTGCCATCAGTTCGGCAGGGACTGAGCAGTTCTTC. This chain connects TRBV10-3 to TRBJ2-7, with D perhaps assigned TRBD1 or TRBD2 (5 bases each). The J call may be wrong; the DNA end is better matched by TRBJ2-1. CDR3 size: 12 residues. From germline, CDR1 is ENHRY and CDR2 SYGVKD.

The chain is built from TRBV19 and TRBJ1-1; 10 nucleotides agree with TRBD1. The CDR3 has 14 residues. Germline lookup yields CDR1 LNHDA and CDR2 SQIVND (reference sequence). V gave up 3 bases and J gave up 6 bases; unmatched junction bases: 4. The CDR3 DNA is TGTGCCAGTAGTATCGGGACAGGGGTTTCTGAAGCTTTCTTT. This gives the protein CASSIGTGVSEAFF.

The CDR3 spells CASYTSGNYEQYF. As DNA, the CDR3 is TGTGCTTCATATACTAGCGGGAACTACGAGCAGTACTTC. The rearrangement joins TRBV4-2 to TRBJ2-7, with TRBD2 identical over 10 bases. The CDR3 sequence is 13 residues long. Germline CDR1 and CDR2: LGHNA and YNFKEQ.

The sample holds many counts of this clonotype. This chain connects TRBV19 to TRBJ1-6, with D tentatively TRBD1 (5 bases). The CDR3 spans 15 residues. V was clipped by 5 bases and J by 8 bases, with 16 bases between them. The germline V gene encodes CDR1 LNHDA and CDR2 SQIVND (reference sequence). CDR3 in DNA: TGTGCCAGTAGTCCCGAGGGGCGGGAGGATTCACCCCTCCACTTT. Its translation: CASSPEGREDSPLHF.

The J gene is TRBJ1-1, the V gene TRBV7-9; maybe TRBD1 (5 bases). Trimming shortened V by 1 base and J by 0 bases, and 9 bases separated the two germline ends. The CDR3 totals 15 residues. CDR1 is SEHNR, CDR2 FQNEAQ, per germline (reference sequence). CDR3 DNA: TGTGCCAGCAGCTTAGAAGCGGACATGAACACTGAAGCTTTCTTT. Amino acids: CASSLEADMNTEAFF. Drawing the rest from reference TRBV7-9 and TRBJ1-1, the complete variable domain is DTGVSQNPRHKITKRGQNVTFRCDPISEHNRLYWYRQTLGQGPEFLTYFQNEAQLEKSRLLSDRFSAERPKGSFSTLEIQRTEQGDSAMYLCASSLEADMNTEAFFGQGTRLTVV.

With regard to this clonotype: A read error may explain this, as a much larger clone is one base away. V and J are TRBV13 and TRBJ1-2; TRBD1 is a possible D gene (5 bases). Trimming shortened V by 2 bases and J by 10 bases, and 17 bases separated the two germline ends. This CDR3 has 14 residues. CDR1 is PRHDT and CDR2 is FYEKMQ in the germline V gene (reference sequence). DNA of the CDR3: TGTGCCAGCAGCTTAACAGTCCTAATGGGGGACTACACCTTC. Amino acids: CASSLTVLMGDYTF.

CDR3 sequence (DNA): TGCAGTGCTCCACTTCAGGCTGCTGGACCAGGACAGGGGGAAGAGACCCAGTACTTC. It specifies CSAPLQAAGPGQGEETQYF. This sequence joins TRBV20-1 and TRBJ2-5; TRBD1 aligns across 10 bases. The CDR3 extends over 19 amino acids. J gave up 3 bases and V 5 bases, and 21 bases lay outside the gene matches. The germline V gene encodes CDR1 DFQATT and CDR2 SNEGSKA (reference sequence).

On this clonotype: The junction shows a germline mismatch at one end, possibly a read error. The rearrangement uses TRBV7-7 and TRBJ1-5; 9 nucleotides agree with TRBD1. The V gene's germline CDR1 is SSHAT and CDR2 FNYEAQ (reference sequence). The CDR3 has 14 amino acids. The CDR3 DNA sequence: TGTGCTAGCACCGCGGACAGGGGCCAAGAGACCCAGCATTTT. As protein: CASTADRGQETQHF.

In this sample, this clonotype turned up a few times. This sequence joins TRBV11-1 and TRBJ2-2; no clear D gene. The CDR3 runs to 15 residues. With 5 bases removed from V and 1 base from J, the gap between germline ends came to 11 bases. The germline gives CDR1 SGHAT, CDR2 FQDESV (reference sequence). CDR3 protein: CASSGYTENTGELFF. CDR3 bases: TGTGCCAGCAGCGGTTATACAGAGAACACCGGGGAGCTGTTTTTT.

Turning to this clonotype: Possible read error: a much larger clone is one base away. V gene TRBV20-1 combines with J gene TRBJ1-5; D possibly corresponds to TRBD1 (6 bases). The germline V gene encodes CDR1 DFQATT and CDR2 SNEGSKA (reference sequence). The CDR3 has 16 amino acids. The CDR3 DNA sequence: TGCAGTGCTAGCACAGGGACACTTTATAGCAGTCAGCCCCAGCATTTT. This gives the protein CSASTGTLYSSQPQHF.